This TCR beta chain was recorded in a study of CD8+ T cells in alopecia areata. Study-wide context: A regimen of oral tofacitinib, 5 to 10 mg twice daily, was given to treated patients. Study-wide points: Among patients, TCR sharing was less clear than in mice, a difference possibly due in part to HLA diversity in the patient population. Lesional tissue from the scalp (especially in alopecia totalis/universalis) showed higher clonality than normal scalp.

This CDR3 has 13 amino acids. With 1 base removed from V and 4 bases from J, the gap between germline ends came to 8 bases. Germline V lookup: CDR1 GTSNPN, CDR2 SVGIG (reference sequence). A note on this clone: The antigen remains undetermined.

It was cDNA, reverse transcribed from extracted RNA, that served as the sequencing template. Sequencing used immunoSEQ multiplex PCR; TCRdb keeps in-frame clones, though not all of them. The sample carries under 250,000 clones, 50% to 70% recorded once. The rearrangement joins TRBV30 to TRBJ2-1, with D tentatively TRBD1 (6 bases). The material sequenced was CD4+ T cells sorted from blood, taken at week 0. This clonotype was obtained from a human donor with alopecia areata. The CDR3 region has the DNA TGTGCCTGGAGTGGGGACACTTACAATGAGCAGTTCTTC. It translates to CAWSGDTYNEQFF. Using reference TRBV30 and TRBJ2-1 for the parts outside the CDR3, the full variable domain is SQTIHQWPATLVQPVGSPLSLECTVEGTSNPNLYWYRQAAGRGLQLLFYSVGIGQISSEVPQNLSASRPQDRQFILSSKKLLLSDSGFYLCAWSGDTYNEQFFGPGTRLTVL.